The clone carrying this TCR beta chain has a handful of counts. The data originate from a study of T cell responses to AZD1222 COVID-19 vaccine. The ends lost 4 bases at V and 6 bases at J; junction bases unmatched: 6. The germline gives CDR1 SGHNT, CDR2 YYREEE (reference sequence). The CDR3 runs 13 residues. Using immunoSEQ multiplex PCR, the repertoire was profiled, and TCRdb retains in-frame clones only, with some absent. Among approximately 190,000 clones listed, around 92% were seen once. This sequence joins TRBV5-4 and TRBJ2-7; TRBD1 matches 8 bases. The specimen comprised peripheral blood, sampled on day 0 of AZD1222 vaccination. The source of this sequence is an adult in good health. DNA of the CDR3: TGTGCCAGCAGCAACGGACAGGGCCGCGAGCAGTACTTC. The encoded protein is CASSNGQGREQYF. Variable domain in full (rest from reference TRBV5-4 and TRBJ2-7): ETGVTQSPTHLIKTRGQQVTLRCSSQSGHNTVSWYQQALGQGPQFIFQYYREEENGRGNFPPRFSGLQFPNYSSELNVNALELDDSALYLCASSNGQGREQYFGPGTRLTVT.